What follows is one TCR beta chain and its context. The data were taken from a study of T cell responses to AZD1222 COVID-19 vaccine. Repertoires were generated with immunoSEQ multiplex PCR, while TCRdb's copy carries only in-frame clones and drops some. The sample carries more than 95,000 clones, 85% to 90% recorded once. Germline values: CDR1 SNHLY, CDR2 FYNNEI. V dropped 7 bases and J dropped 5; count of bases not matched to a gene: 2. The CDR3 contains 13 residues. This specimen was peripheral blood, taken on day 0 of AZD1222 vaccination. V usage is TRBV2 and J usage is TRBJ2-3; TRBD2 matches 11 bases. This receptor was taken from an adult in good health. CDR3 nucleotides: TGTGCCAGCAAACTAGCGGGAGAAGATACGCAGTATTTT. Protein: CASKLAGEDTQYF. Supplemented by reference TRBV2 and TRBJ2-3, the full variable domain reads EPEVTQTPSHQVTQMGQEVILRCVPISNHLYFYWYRQILGQKVEFLVSFYNNEISEKSEIFDDQFSVERPDGSNFTLKIRSTKLEDSAMYFCASKLAGEDTQYFGPGTRLTVL.